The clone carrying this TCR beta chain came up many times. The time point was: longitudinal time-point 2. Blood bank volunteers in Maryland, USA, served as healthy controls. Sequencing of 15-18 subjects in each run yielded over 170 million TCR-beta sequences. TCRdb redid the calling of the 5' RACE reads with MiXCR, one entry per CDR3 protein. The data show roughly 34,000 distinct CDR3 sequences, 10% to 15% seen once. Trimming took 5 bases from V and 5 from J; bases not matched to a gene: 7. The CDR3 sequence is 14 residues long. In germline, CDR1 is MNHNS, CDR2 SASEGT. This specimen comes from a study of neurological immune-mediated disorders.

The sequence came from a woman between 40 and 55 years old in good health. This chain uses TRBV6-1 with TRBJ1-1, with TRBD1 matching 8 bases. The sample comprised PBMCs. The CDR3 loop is CASSQRTGRTEAFF. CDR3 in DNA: TGTGCCAGCAGTCAACGGACAGGGCGGACTGAAGCTTTCTTT.